Shown below are 29 T cell receptor beta chains from a single sample sequenced in a study of blood T cell repertoires in COVID-19. The repertoire was sequenced with immunoSEQ multiplex PCR; TCRdb's copy has only in-frame clones and lacks some. The sample holds some 280,000 clones; roughly 89% are singletons and the top ten take less than 1%. Material for sequencing was peripheral blood. The receptors derive from a woman aged 40-49 years who had recovered from COVID-19.

This chain connects TRBV7-2 to TRBJ1-2, with 8 bases lining up with TRBD1. The junction had 6 bases not matched to a gene; V was cut back by 5 bases and J by 1 base. Germline loops: CDR1 SGHTA, CDR2 FQGNSA. The CDR3 runs to 15 residues. DNA for the CDR3: TGTGCCAGCAGCCCTGGACAGGGAGTTAACTATGGCTACACCTTC. Translating gives CASSPGQGVNYGYTF.

The J gene is TRBJ2-6, the V gene TRBV5-4; D ambiguous. Germline values: CDR1 SGHNT, CDR2 YYREEE (reference sequence). The V and J ends lost 4 bases and 1 base respectively, with 6 bases between them. The CDR3 runs to 14 residues. The CDR3 reads CASSRESGANVLTF. The CDR3 nucleotides are TGTGCCAGCAGCCGAGAATCTGGGGCCAACGTCCTGACTTTC.

The chain uses TRBV2 and TRBJ1-1; no definite D call. Trimming left V 4 bases short and J 4 bases short, with 10 bases between. The CDR3 sequence is 13 residues long. Germline CDR1 reads SNHLY; CDR2 reads FYNNEI. The CDR3 region has the DNA TGTGCCAGCAGTGGAGGAGAATTCACTGAAGCTTTCTTT. This gives the protein CASSGGEFTEAFF.

In this sample, this clone turned up once. The J gene is TRBJ2-7, the V gene TRBV19; TRBD1 matches at 7 bases. Germline trimming cut 4 bases from V and 1 base from J; bases unmatched to any gene: 10. The length of the CDR3 is 16 residues. The germline V gene encodes CDR1 LNHDA and CDR2 SQIVND (reference sequence). The CDR3 region is CASSRGTDSISYEQYF. DNA for the CDR3: TGTGCCAGTAGTAGGGGGACAGACTCCATTTCCTACGAGCAGTACTTC.

The chain joins TRBV28 to TRBJ2-3, with a weak D call TRBD2 (5 bases). The germline V and J ends were trimmed by 6 bases and 4 bases, with 11 bases remaining between them. CDR1 is MDHEN and CDR2 is SYDVKM in the germline V gene. The CDR3 length is 13 residues. Here the CDR3 reads CASRDSWADTQYF. CDR3 nucleotide sequence: TGTGCCAGCAGGGACTCATGGGCAGATACGCAGTATTTT.

The genes are TRBV9 and TRBJ2-1; no clear D. The germline V gene encodes CDR1 SGDLS and CDR2 YYNGEE. This CDR3 has 16 residues. Trimming took 3 bases from V and 10 from J, leaving 23 bases between them. The CDR3 sequence: CASSENSFPEVREQFF. The DNA of the CDR3 is TGTGCCAGCAGCGAAAATAGCTTTCCCGAGGTTCGAGAGCAGTTCTTC.

This chain links TRBV7-8 with TRBJ2-1, with D hard to call. CDR3 length: 12 amino acids. Germline CDR1 is SGHVS and CDR2 is FQNEAQ. V was shortened by 5 bases and J by 8 bases, with 10 bases between the two germline ends. The CDR3 DNA reads TGTGCCAGCAGCCCAGATCGGGATGAGCAGTTCTTC. This translates into CASSPDRDEQFF.

V and J are TRBV19 and TRBJ2-1, with 12 nucleotides matching TRBD2. With 1 base clipped from V and 5 bases from J, the junction kept 9 bases outside the gene matches. Germline assignment: CDR1 LNHDA and CDR2 SQIVND (reference sequence). This CDR3 comprises 18 residues. Here the CDR3 DNA reads TGTGCCAGTAGTATAGGGGCACTGACTAGCGGGAGCCACAATGAGCAGTTCTTC. It specifies CASSIGALTSGSHNEQFF.

This CDR3 is CASSISQGGTQPQHF. CDR3 bases: TGTGCCAGTAGTATTTCACAGGGGGGCACTCAGCCCCAGCATTTT. This chain joins TRBV19 and TRBJ1-5; TRBD1 agrees at 8 bases. This CDR3 comprises 15 residues. V shed 3 bases and J 6 bases; nucleotides not matched to a gene: 7. From germline, CDR1 is LNHDA and CDR2 SQIVND (reference sequence).

This chain connects TRBV5-4 to TRBJ2-3; a possible D gene is TRBD2 (6 bases). Trimming took 5 bases from V and 5 from J, leaving 21 bases between them. Germline V gives CDR1 SGHNT, CDR2 YYREEE (reference sequence). This CDR3 has 16 amino acids. CDR3 protein: CASSPAGGRNLDTQYF. CDR3 bases: TGTGCCAGCAGTCCCGCCGGGGGACGTAACTTAGATACGCAGTATTTT.

The chain links TRBV5-1 to TRBJ2-1, with 11 nucleotides matching TRBD2. Germline V gene data show CDR1 as SGHRS and CDR2 as YFSETQ. The CDR3 has 16 amino acids. The V gene end was trimmed by 4 bases and the J gene end by 8 bases; junction bases not matched to a gene: 11. The CDR3 nucleotides read TGCGCCAGCAGCCCCGGCACTAGCGGGAGCTTCTATGAGCAGTTCTTC. The encoded protein is CASSPGTSGSFYEQFF.

About this clone: The sample contains more than one DNA sequence encoding this CDR3. The rearrangement links TRBV9 to TRBJ2-3, with D possibly being TRBD1 (7 bases). Deletions cut 3 bases from V and 2 bases from J, with 13 bases between. CDR1 and CDR2 from the germline V gene are SGDLS and YYNGEE. The CDR3 length is 15 residues. The CDR3 sequence is CASSGRQGLTDTQYF. CDR3 coding DNA: TGTGCCAGCAGCGGCCGACAGGGACTCACAGATACGCAGTATTTT.

The count of this clone is one. The genes are TRBV5-1 and TRBJ1-4; D call uncertain. This CDR3 has 14 residues. Trimming pared 0 bases from V and 6 bases from J, leaving 9 bases between. Germline CDR1 reads SGHRS; CDR2 reads YFSETQ. CDR3 sequence: CASSLGRRDEKLFF. The CDR3 coding sequence is TGCGCCAGCAGCTTGGGGCGGCGGGATGAAAAACTGTTTTTT.

This clone was detected only a few times. The chain carries TRBV7-2 and TRBJ2-7; 11 bases align to TRBD2. The CDR3 has 18 amino acids. With 2 bases clipped from V and 3 bases from J, the junction kept 12 bases outside the gene matches. The V gene's germline CDR1 is SGHTA and CDR2 FQGNSA. CDR3 region: CASSLSLTSGNYDYEQYF. The CDR3 coding sequence is TGTGCCAGCAGCTTATCCTTGACTAGCGGGAACTATGACTACGAGCAGTACTTC.

The chain couples TRBV5-1 to TRBJ2-2; 7 nucleotides align to TRBD2. The CDR3 is 16 residues long. The V gene's germline CDR1 is SGHRS and CDR2 YFSETQ. Trimming cost V 0 bases and J 0 bases; bases outside gene matches: 2. In DNA form, the CDR3 reads TGCGCCAGCAGCTTGGCCACTAGCGCGAACACCGGGGAGCTGTTTTTT. This translates into CASSLATSANTGELFF. Supplemented by reference TRBV5-1 and TRBJ2-2, the full variable domain reads KAGVTQTPRYLIKTRGQQVTLSCSPISGHRSVSWYQQTPGQGLQFLFEYFSETQRNKGNFPGRFSGRQFSNSRSEMNVSTLELGDSALYLCASSLATSANTGELFFGEGSRLTVL.

The chain is built from TRBV5-1 and TRBJ2-1, with 7 positions matching TRBD2. The CDR3 totals 14 residues. The ends lost 0 bases at V and 8 bases at J; junction bases unmatched: 5. The germline V gene has CDR1 SGHRS and CDR2 YFSETQ. As DNA, the CDR3 is TGCGCCAGCAGCTTGGAGACTAGCCGCGATGAGCAGTTCTTC. Residues: CASSLETSRDEQFF. Drawing the rest from reference TRBV5-1 and TRBJ2-1, the complete variable domain is KAGVTQTPRYLIKTRGQQVTLSCSPISGHRSVSWYQQTPGQGLQFLFEYFSETQRNKGNFPGRFSGRQFSNSRSEMNVSTLELGDSALYLCASSLETSRDEQFFGPGTRLTVL.

The DNA for the CDR3 is TGTGCCAGCAGTGGCGGGAGGTTCCCCTACGAGCAGTACTTC. Its translation is CASSGGRFPYEQYF. This rearrangement joins TRBV2 to TRBJ2-7; 8 nucleotides align to TRBD2. Germline lookup yields CDR1 SNHLY and CDR2 FYNNEI. Losses at the gene ends were 4 bases for V and 2 bases for J; bases not matched to a gene: 4. The CDR3 is 14 amino acids. The full variable domain, completed using reference TRBV2 and TRBJ2-7, is EPEVTQTPSHQVTQMGQEVILRCVPISNHLYFYWYRQILGQKVEFLVSFYNNEISEKSEIFDDQFSVERPDGSNFTLKIRSTKLEDSAMYFCASSGGRFPYEQYFGPGTRLTVT.

V gene TRBV21-1 combines with J gene TRBJ2-3; TRBD2 is taken as the D call from the table, unchecked against the DNA. TRBV21-1 is noted as a pseudogene. The CDR3 consists of 20 residues. The chain's CDR3 is CASSKPPIVGGQVPTDTQYF. DNA of the CDR3: TGTGCCAGCAGCAAACCCCCTATCGTGGGGGGGCAGGTACCCACAGATACGCAGTATTTT.

The chain employs TRBV28 and TRBJ2-7, with TRBD2 matching 7 bases. The CDR3 has 11 residues. With 7 bases clipped from V and 4 bases from J, the junction kept 1 base outside the gene matches. Germline V gene sequence: CDR1 MDHEN, CDR2 SYDVKM. CDR3 nucleotides: TGTGCCAGCACAGCGGGGTACGAGCAGTACTTC. It encodes CASTAGYEQYF. Variable domain in full (rest from reference TRBV28 and TRBJ2-7): DVKVTQSSRYLVKRTGEKVFLECVQDMDHENMFWYRQDPGLGLRLIYFSYDVKMKEKGDIPEGYSVSREKKERFSLILESASTNQTSMYLCASTAGYEQYFGPGTRLTVT.

The chain joins TRBV2 to TRBJ2-1, with D uncertain. The CDR3 covers 13 residues. The ends were cut back, 1 base at V and 6 bases at J, with 7 bases in the middle. Germline CDR1 is SNHLY and CDR2 is FYNNEI. The CDR3 coding sequence is TGTGCCAGCAGTGAAGTTTCGGGCAATGAGCAGTTCTTC. As protein: CASSEVSGNEQFF.

This clone appeared a single time. J is TRBJ2-6 and V is TRBV28; tentatively, D is TRBD1 (5 bases). This CDR3 spans 16 amino acids. The germline V gene has CDR1 MDHEN and CDR2 SYDVKM. Trimming pared 4 bases from V and 4 bases from J, leaving 14 bases between. CDR3 coding DNA: TGTGCCAGCAGTTCCCCTCAGGGATTCGGGGCCAACGTCCTGACTTTC. Its translation is CASSSPQGFGANVLTF.

V is TRBV11-2 and J is TRBJ2-1; TRBD2 agrees at 14 bases. The CDR3 has 15 amino acids. Germline CDR1 is SGHAT and CDR2 is FQNNGV. V lost 5 bases, J lost 8 bases, and 5 bases stayed unmatched. The CDR3 nucleotides are TGTGCCAGCAGCCTGAGACTAGCGGGAGGGCATGAGCAGTTCTTC. Protein product: CASSLRLAGGHEQFF.

This rearrangement joins TRBV30 to TRBJ1-2; TRBD1 aligns across 7 bases. This CDR3 is 13 amino acids long. Trimming took 5 bases from V and 4 from J; bases not matched to a gene: 7. Per the germline V gene, CDR1 is GTSNPN and CDR2 is SVGIG (reference sequence). CDR3 coding DNA: TGTGCCTGGGCGGGACAGTCCGTCTATGGCTACACCTTC. Its protein product is CAWAGQSVYGYTF.

V usage is TRBV18 and J usage is TRBJ1-1; D is possibly TRBD1 (6 bases). Trimming removed 3 bases from V and 1 base from J, with 12 bases in between. Germline V gives CDR1 KGHSH, CDR2 LQKENI. The CDR3 is 15 residues long. In DNA form, the CDR3 reads TGTGCCAGCTCACCGGAGACAGGTACGAACACTGAAGCTTTCTTT. Translating it yields CASSPETGTNTEAFF.

This clone came up many times. The rearrangement joins TRBV5-4 to TRBJ2-7; 9 nucleotides align to TRBD1. The ends lost 0 bases at V and 5 bases at J; junction bases unmatched: 9. Germline-derived CDR1 and CDR2 are SGHNT and YYREEE (reference sequence). The CDR3 is 16 residues long. Written as DNA, the CDR3 is TGTGCCAGCAGCTTGGCACAGGGGGCCGTGAGGAACGAGCAGTACTTC. As protein: CASSLAQGAVRNEQYF.

This clone occurred once. V gene TRBV27 combines with J gene TRBJ2-1, with unresolved D. Trimming shortened V by 2 bases and J by 6 bases, and 14 bases separated the two germline ends. Germline V gene sequence: CDR1 MNHEY, CDR2 SMNVEV (reference sequence). This CDR3 spans 15 amino acids. The CDR3 sequence is CASSLNNYYPNEQFF. CDR3 nucleotide sequence: TGTGCCAGCAGTTTAAACAACTACTACCCCAATGAGCAGTTCTTC.

This clone was picked up one time. This sequence joins TRBV27 and TRBJ2-1; 13 bases match TRBD2. CDR3 size: 14 residues. The J segment lost 14 bases and the V segment lost 3 bases, leaving 7 bases of the junction unmatched. Germline V gene lookup returns CDR1 MNHEY and CDR2 SMNVEV (reference sequence). The CDR3 spells CASSFTSGRALEFF. Here the CDR3 DNA reads TGTGCCAGCAGTTTTACTAGCGGGAGGGCCCTGGAGTTCTTC.

A few counts support this clone. This rearrangement joins TRBV27 to TRBJ1-3, with D perhaps TRBD1 (5 bases). From germline, CDR1 is MNHEY and CDR2 SMNVEV (reference sequence). This CDR3 is built from 14 residues. The V end was cut by 2 bases, the J end by 2 bases, with 7 bases between. Written as DNA, the CDR3 is TGTGCCAGCAGTTTAGGGGCCCCTGGAAACACCATATATTTT. Translation gives CASSLGAPGNTIYF.

The V and J genes are TRBV12-3 or TRBV12-4 and TRBJ1-6; D is undetermined. The CDR3 runs to 12 residues. Trimming shortened V by 4 bases and J by 10 bases, and 8 bases separated the two germline ends. DNA for the CDR3: TGTGCCAGCAGTTCCGCTCGGTCACCCCTCCACTTT. Amino acids: CASSSARSPLHF.